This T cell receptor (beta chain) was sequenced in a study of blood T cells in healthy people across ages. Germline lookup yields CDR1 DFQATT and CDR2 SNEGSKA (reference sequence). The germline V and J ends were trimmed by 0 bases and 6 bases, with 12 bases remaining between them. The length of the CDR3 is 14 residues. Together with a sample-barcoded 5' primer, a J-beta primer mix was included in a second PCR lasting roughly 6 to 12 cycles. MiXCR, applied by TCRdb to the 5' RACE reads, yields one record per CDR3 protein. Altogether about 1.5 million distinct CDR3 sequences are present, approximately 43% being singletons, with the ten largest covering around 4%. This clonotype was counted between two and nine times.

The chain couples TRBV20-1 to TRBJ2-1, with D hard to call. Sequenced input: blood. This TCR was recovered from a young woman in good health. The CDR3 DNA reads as TGCAGTGCTAGAGATCCTTTTCGCCCCAATGAGCAGTTCTTC. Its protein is CSARDPFRPNEQFF.